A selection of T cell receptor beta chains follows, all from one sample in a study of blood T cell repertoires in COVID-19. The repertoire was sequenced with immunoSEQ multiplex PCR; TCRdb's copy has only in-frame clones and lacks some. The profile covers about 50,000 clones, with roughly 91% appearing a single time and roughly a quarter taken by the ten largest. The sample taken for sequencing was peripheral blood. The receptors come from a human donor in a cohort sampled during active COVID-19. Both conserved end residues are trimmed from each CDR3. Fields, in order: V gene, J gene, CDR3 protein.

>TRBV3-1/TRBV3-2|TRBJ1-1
ASSPSDRVYTEAF
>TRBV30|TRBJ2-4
AWAPSPLKNIQY
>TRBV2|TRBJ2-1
ASSQRLAGGNNEQF
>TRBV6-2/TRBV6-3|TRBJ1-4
ASSRSTGSQGKLF
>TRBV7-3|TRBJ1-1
ASSLTPVNTEAF
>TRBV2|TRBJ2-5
ASSDTLGGTQY
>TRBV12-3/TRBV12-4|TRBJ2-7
ASSAKGPDEQY
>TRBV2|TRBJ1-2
ASSVSGGANYGYT
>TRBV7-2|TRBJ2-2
ASSKQGGRTGELF
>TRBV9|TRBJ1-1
ASSAEAGGYTEAF
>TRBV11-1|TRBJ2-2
ASSPPGLGELF
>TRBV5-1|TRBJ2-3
ASSLRTGAADTQY
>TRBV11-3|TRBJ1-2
ASSLGESGVEPRGYT
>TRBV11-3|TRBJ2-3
ASSRAGDTQY
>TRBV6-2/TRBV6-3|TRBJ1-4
ASSRPTGSGSEKLF
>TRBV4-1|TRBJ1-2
ASSQDGGLQGADGYT
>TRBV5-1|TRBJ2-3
ASSSRLGSGDTQY